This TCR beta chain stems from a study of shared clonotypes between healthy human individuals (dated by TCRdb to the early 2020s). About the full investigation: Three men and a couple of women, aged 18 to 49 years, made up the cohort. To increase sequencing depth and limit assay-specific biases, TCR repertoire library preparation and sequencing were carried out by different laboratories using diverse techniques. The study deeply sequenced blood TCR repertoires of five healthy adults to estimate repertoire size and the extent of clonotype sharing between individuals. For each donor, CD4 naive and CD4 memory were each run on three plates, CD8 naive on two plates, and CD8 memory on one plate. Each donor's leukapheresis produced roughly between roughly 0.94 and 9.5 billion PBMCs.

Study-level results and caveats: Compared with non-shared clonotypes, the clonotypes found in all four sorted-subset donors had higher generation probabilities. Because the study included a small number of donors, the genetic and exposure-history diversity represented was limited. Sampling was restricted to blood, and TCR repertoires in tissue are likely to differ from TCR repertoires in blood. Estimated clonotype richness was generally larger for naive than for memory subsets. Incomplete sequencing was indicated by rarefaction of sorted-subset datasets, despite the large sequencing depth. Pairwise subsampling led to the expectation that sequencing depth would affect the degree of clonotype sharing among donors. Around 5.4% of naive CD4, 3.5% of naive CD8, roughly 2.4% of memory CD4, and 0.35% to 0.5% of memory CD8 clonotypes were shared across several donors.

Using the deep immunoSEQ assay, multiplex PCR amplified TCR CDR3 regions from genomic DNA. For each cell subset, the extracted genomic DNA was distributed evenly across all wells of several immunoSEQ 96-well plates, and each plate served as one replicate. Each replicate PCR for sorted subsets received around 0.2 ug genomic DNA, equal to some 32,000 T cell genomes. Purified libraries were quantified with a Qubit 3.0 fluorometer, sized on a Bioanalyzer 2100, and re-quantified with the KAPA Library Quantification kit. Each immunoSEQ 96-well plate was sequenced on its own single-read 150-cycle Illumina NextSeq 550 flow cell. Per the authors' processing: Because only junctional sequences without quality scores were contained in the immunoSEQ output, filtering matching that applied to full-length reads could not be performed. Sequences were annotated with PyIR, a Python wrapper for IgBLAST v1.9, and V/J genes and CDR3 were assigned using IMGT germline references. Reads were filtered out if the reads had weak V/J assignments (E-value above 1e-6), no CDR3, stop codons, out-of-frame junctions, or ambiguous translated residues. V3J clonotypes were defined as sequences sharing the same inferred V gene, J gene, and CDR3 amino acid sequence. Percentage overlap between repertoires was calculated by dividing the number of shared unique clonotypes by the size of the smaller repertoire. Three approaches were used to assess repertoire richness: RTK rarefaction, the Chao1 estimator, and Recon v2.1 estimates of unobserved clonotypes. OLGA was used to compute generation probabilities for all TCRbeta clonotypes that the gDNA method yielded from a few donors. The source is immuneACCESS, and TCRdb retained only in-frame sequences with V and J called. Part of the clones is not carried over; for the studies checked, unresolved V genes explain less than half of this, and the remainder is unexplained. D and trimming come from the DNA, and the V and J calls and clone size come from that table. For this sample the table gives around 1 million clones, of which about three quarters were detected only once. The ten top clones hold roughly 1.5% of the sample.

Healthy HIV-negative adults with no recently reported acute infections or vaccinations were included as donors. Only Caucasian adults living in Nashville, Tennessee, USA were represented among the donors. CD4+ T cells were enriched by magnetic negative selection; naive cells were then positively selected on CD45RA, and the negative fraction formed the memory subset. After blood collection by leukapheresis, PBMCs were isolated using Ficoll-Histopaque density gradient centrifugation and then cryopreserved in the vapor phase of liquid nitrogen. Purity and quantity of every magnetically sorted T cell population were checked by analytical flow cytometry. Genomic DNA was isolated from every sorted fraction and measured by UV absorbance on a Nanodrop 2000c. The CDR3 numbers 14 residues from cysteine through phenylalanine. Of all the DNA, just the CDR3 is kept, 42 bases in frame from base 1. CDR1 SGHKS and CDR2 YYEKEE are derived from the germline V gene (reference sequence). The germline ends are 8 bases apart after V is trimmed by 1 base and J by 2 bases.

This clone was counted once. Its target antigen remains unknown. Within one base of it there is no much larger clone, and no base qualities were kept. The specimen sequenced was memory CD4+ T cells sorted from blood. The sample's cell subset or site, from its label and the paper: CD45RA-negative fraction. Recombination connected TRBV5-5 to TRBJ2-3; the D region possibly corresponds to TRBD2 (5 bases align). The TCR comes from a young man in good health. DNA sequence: TGTGCCAGCAGCTTGCCGGGGTCCACAGATACGCAGTATTTT. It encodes CASSLPGSTDTQYF.